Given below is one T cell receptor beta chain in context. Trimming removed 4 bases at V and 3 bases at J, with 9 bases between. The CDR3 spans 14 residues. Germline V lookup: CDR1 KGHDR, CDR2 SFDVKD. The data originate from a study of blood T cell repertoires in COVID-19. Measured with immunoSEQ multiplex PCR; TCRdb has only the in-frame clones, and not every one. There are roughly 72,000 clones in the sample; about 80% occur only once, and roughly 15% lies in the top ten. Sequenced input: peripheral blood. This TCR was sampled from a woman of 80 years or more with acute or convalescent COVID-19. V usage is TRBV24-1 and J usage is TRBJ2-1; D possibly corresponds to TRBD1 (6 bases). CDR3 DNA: TGTGCCACCAGTGACTCGGACAGCTACAATGAGCAGTTCTTC. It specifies CATSDSDSYNEQFF.